One and the same sample provided the 11 T cell receptor beta chains below, sequenced in a study of blood T cell repertoires in COVID-19. The repertoire was sequenced with immunoSEQ multiplex PCR; TCRdb's copy has only in-frame clones and lacks some. This sample has some 150,000 clones, with around 81% found just once. The sequencing input was peripheral blood. The source of these receptors is an older woman with active or convalescent COVID-19.

This clone was counted a single time. V usage is TRBV9 and J usage is TRBJ1-1, with 7 bases aligning to TRBD1. Germline-derived CDR1 and CDR2 are SGDLS and YYNGEE. V trimming: 3 bases; J trimming: 4 bases; junction bases outside the gene matches: 3. The CDR3 sequence is 13 residues long. This CDR3 reads CASSGRQGTEAFF. The CDR3, as DNA: TGTGCCAGCAGCGGAAGACAGGGCACTGAAGCTTTCTTT. The entire variable domain, with the rest obtained from reference TRBV9 and TRBJ1-1, is as follows: DSGVTQTPKHLITATGQRVTLRCSPRSGDLSVYWYQQSLDQGLQFLIQYYNGEERAKGNILERFSAQQFPDLHSELNLSSLELGDSALYFCASSGRQGTEAFFGQGTRLTVV.

The gene calls are TRBV5-5 and TRBJ2-3; 11 bases align to TRBD2. Germline V lookup: CDR1 SGHKS, CDR2 YYEKEE (reference sequence). The CDR3 loop spans 18 amino acids. Trimming at V came to 0 bases and at J to 2 bases, leaving 8 bases not matched to a gene. The CDR3 sequence: CASSLVFTSGSFTDTQYF. The CDR3 DNA follows: TGTGCCAGCAGCTTGGTCTTCACTAGCGGGAGCTTCACAGATACGCAGTATTTT. Drawing the rest from reference TRBV5-5 and TRBJ2-3, the complete variable domain is DAGVTQSPTHLIKTRGQQVTLRCSPISGHKSVSWYQQVLGQGPQFIFQYYEKEERGRGNFPDRFSARQFPNYSSELNVNALLLGDSALYLCASSLVFTSGSFTDTQYFGPGTRLTVL.

The chain employs TRBV25-1 and TRBJ1-4; possible D gene TRBD1, 5 bases. CDR1 and CDR2 from the germline V gene are MGHDK and SYGVNS. Trimming cost V 7 bases and J 2 bases, with 14 bases left between them. This CDR3 has 15 amino acids. This CDR3 reads CASTQTGGTNEKLFF. The CDR3 nucleotides are TGTGCCAGCACTCAAACGGGGGGGACTAATGAAAAACTGTTTTTT.

The chain uses TRBV7-2 and TRBJ2-3; 8 bases are shared with TRBD2. The CDR3 length is 16 residues. Per the germline V gene, CDR1 is SGHTA and CDR2 is FQGNSA. V shed 4 bases, J shed 3 bases, and the junction held 9 bases outside the gene matches. The CDR3 DNA sequence: TGTGCCAGCAGCTCCTCAGCGGGAGTCTATACAGATACGCAGTATTTT. Protein: CASSSSAGVYTDTQYF.

The chain employs TRBV19 and TRBJ1-3, with 7 positions matching TRBD1. The CDR3 runs 15 residues. V shed 7 bases and J 2 bases; nucleotides not matched to a gene: 8. Per the germline V gene, CDR1 is LNHDA and CDR2 is SQIVND (reference sequence). CDR3 amino acids: CASTTGVSTGNTIYF. CDR3 bases: TGTGCCAGTACTACAGGGGTCTCAACTGGAAACACCATATATTTT.

V is TRBV3-1 (or the pseudogene TRBV3-2) and J is TRBJ1-1; 8 nucleotides match TRBD1. The ends lost 3 bases at V and 4 bases at J; junction bases unmatched: 4. CDR3 size: 14 residues. The germline V gene encodes CDR1 LGHDT and CDR2 YNNKEL (reference sequence). The DNA for the CDR3 is TGTGCCAGCAGCCACAGGGGGCCAGGCACTGAAGCTTTCTTT. This codes for CASSHRGPGTEAFF.

This chain joins TRBV6-6 and TRBJ1-6; D is undetermined. CDR1 is MNHNY, CDR2 SVGAGI, per germline (reference sequence). The CDR3 extends over 17 amino acids. Trimming cost V 5 bases and J 0 bases, with 14 bases left between them. The CDR3 DNA sequence: TGTGCCAGCAGTCAGATGTGGTTGAGCTCCTATAATTCACCCCTCCACTTT. Encoded protein: CASSQMWLSSYNSPLHF.

V and J are TRBV6-5 and TRBJ1-2; tentatively, D is TRBD1 (6 bases). The CDR3 is 14 residues long. The germline CDR1 and CDR2 sequences are MNHEY and SVGAGI. Trimming pared 2 bases from V and 3 bases from J, leaving 10 bases between. The CDR3 bases are TGTGCCAGCAGTTACAGGGGGATTGACTATGGCTACACCTTC. Residues: CASSYRGIDYGYTF.

The chain combines TRBV7-9 with TRBJ2-7; TRBD1 agrees at 9 bases. The V and J ends lost 3 bases and 5 bases, in that order; junction bases with no gene match: 2. Germline V lookup: CDR1 SEHNR, CDR2 FQNEAQ (reference sequence). This CDR3 comprises 13 residues. The DNA of the CDR3 is TGTGCCAGCAGCTTGGACAGGGGAAACGAGCAGTACTTC. Its protein product is CASSLDRGNEQYF.

This clone was seen once. The V call is TRBV28, the J call TRBJ1-1; 9 bases line up with TRBD1. Germline trimming cut 7 bases from V and 1 base from J; bases unmatched to any gene: 10. The CDR3 runs 16 residues. The germline V gene has CDR1 MDHEN and CDR2 SYDVKM. CDR3 in DNA: TGTGCCAGCACCTTCCCCGGGACAGGGACGAACACTGAAGCTTTCTTT. Residues: CASTFPGTGTNTEAFF.

The J gene is TRBJ1-5, the V gene TRBV2; D is perhaps TRBD1 (6 bases). CDR1 is SNHLY, CDR2 FYNNEI, per germline. The CDR3 totals 14 residues. Between the trimmed V and J ends, which lost 3 bases and 4 bases, there was a span of 10 bases. The CDR3 DNA sequence: TGTGCCAGCAGTGACAGGGGCCGAAATCAGCCCCAGCATTTT. It specifies CASSDRGRNQPQHF.